This T cell receptor beta chain was documented in a study of CD8 T cells in ankylosing spondylitis. Study conclusions and caveats: Made up of under ten highly homologous variants, a TCR beta motif appeared characteristic of ankylosing spondylitis blood. Disease-linked clones were reportedly significantly enriched in matched ankylosing spondylitis synovial fluid.

Trimming pared 5 bases from V and 8 bases from J, leaving 24 bases between. The CDR3 covers 17 residues. This clonotype was counted many times. The antigen remains undetermined. Quantitative barcoded 5'-RACE was used to prepare TCR beta libraries. TCRdb itself ran the 5' RACE reads through MiXCR, one entry per CDR3 protein. Here the sample spans 85,000 to 100,000 distinct CDR3 sequences, roughly 8% being singletons. The sequencing input was blood, either unsorted or a sorted T cell fraction (not recorded which). This TCR was sampled from a male donor with ankylosing spondylitis or in good health (not recorded which). J is TRBJ1-4 and V is TRBV12-3 or TRBV12-4; possibly TRBD1 for D (5 bases). The CDR3 nucleotides are TGTGCCAGCAGTCCCCTGGGGGTCGGCAGGGCGGGAGAAAAACTGTTTTTT. This translates into CASSPLGVGRAGEKLFF.